The 16 T cell receptor beta chains presented below share a single source sample, sequenced in a study of cytomegalovirus exposure and HLA in healthy donors. 13 Jbeta primers and 60 Vbeta primers were used for the PCR. Sequencing was performed with immunoSEQ multiplex PCR; in TCRdb, only in-frame clones are kept and a portion is missing. The profile shows approximately 88,000 clones, about 80% of them singletons. Sequencing input: PBMCs. The receptors shown here come from a male donor in good health and CMV-seronegative.

This rearrangement joins TRBV28 to TRBJ1-2; D gene ambiguous. Trimming left V 3 bases short and J 0 bases short, with 8 bases between. The CDR3 loop spans 14 amino acids. Germline assignment: CDR1 MDHEN and CDR2 SYDVKM. The chain's CDR3 is CASSLYRANYGYTF. The CDR3 DNA follows: TGTGCCAGCAGTTTGTACAGAGCTAACTATGGCTACACCTTC.

This clone was detected only a few times. The chain couples TRBV27 to TRBJ2-6, with no clear D. The CDR3 spans 15 residues. The germline V gene has CDR1 MNHEY and CDR2 SMNVEV (reference sequence). V was cut by 3 bases and J by 1 base, with 7 bases left in between. Written as DNA, the CDR3 is TGTGCCAGCAGTTTTGTCAGGTCTGGGGCCAACGTCCTGACTTTC. Its translation is CASSFVRSGANVLTF.

On this clone: One junction end disagrees with the germline gene, perhaps due to a read error. The chain is built from TRBV18 and TRBJ2-6, with 7 bases aligning to TRBD1. Germline CDR1 KGHSH, CDR2 LQKENI. The CDR3 totals 17 residues. CDR3 sequence (DNA): TGTGCCAGCTCACCTCAACAGGGGTTCGCTGGGGCCAACATCCTGACTTTC. Translation: CASSPQQGFAGANILTF.

This chain uses TRBV29-1 with TRBJ2-6, with D maybe TRBD1 (6 bases). CDR3 size: 17 residues. The V and J ends lost 3 bases and 0 bases respectively, with 15 bases between them. Per germline, CDR1 SQVTM and CDR2 ANQGSEA. CDR3 region: CSVEIRDKYSGANVLTF. CDR3 DNA sequence: TGCAGCGTTGAGATCCGGGACAAATACTCTGGGGCCAACGTCCTGACTTTC.

This chain connects TRBV30 to TRBJ1-4; 7 nucleotides match TRBD1. This CDR3 has 15 residues. V trimming: 5 bases; J trimming: 6 bases; junction bases outside the gene matches: 12. Germline assignment: CDR1 GTSNPN and CDR2 SVGIG (reference sequence). In DNA form, the CDR3 reads TGTGCCTGGGGGGTGGTCAGGGGGTTATATGAAAAACTGTTTTTT. It translates to CAWGVVRGLYEKLFF.

V and J are TRBV4-3 and TRBJ1-3; D is possibly TRBD1 (6 bases). V was shortened by 0 bases and J by 2 bases, with 11 bases between the two germline ends. CDR3 size: 16 residues. CDR1 LGHNA and CDR2 YSLEER come from the germline V gene. CDR3 protein: CASSQDLGGTGNTIYF. The CDR3 bases are TGCGCCAGCAGCCAAGATTTAGGGGGAACTGGAAACACCATATATTTT.

This chain links TRBV19 with TRBJ1-2; a possible D gene is TRBD1 (6 bases). The CDR3 length is 15 residues. V was clipped by 6 bases and J by 4 bases, with 18 bases between them. Germline V gene data show CDR1 as LNHDA and CDR2 as SQIVND (reference sequence). CDR3 DNA: TGTGCCAGTAGAAGCTTGGTGGCCAGGGGCTATGGCTACACCTTC. Translated: CASRSLVARGYGYTF.

This sequence joins TRBV6-4 and TRBJ1-2; a weak D match, TRBD1 (5 bases). Trimming removed 2 bases from V and 6 bases from J, with 7 bases in between. The CDR3 runs to 12 residues. Germline V gene sequence: CDR1 MRHNA, CDR2 SNTAGT. The DNA for the CDR3 is TGTGCCAGCAGTGACAGGGGAAATGGCTACACCTTC. Translating it yields CASSDRGNGYTF.

The chain couples TRBV7-9 to TRBJ2-7; D is perhaps TRBD1 (6 bases). CDR1 and CDR2 (germline): SEHNR, FQNEAQ (reference sequence). The CDR3 is made up of 14 amino acids. Trimming took 2 bases from V and 8 from J, leaving 16 bases between them. The CDR3 loop reads CASSLMDSGPKQYF. CDR3 DNA: TGTGCCAGCAGCTTAATGGACAGTGGTCCAAAGCAGTACTTC. Full variable domain (missing parts from reference TRBV7-9 and TRBJ2-7): DTGVSQNPRHKITKRGQNVTFRCDPISEHNRLYWYRQTLGQGPEFLTYFQNEAQLEKSRLLSDRFSAERPKGSFSTLEIQRTEQGDSAMYLCASSLMDSGPKQYFGPGTRLTVT.

The chain has TRBV6-4 and TRBJ2-3, with 9 bases fitting TRBD1. This CDR3 has 15 amino acids. CDR1 and CDR2 (germline): MRHNA, SNTAGT. Unmatched junction bases numbered 4, after V lost 0 bases and J lost 6 bases. The CDR3 DNA reads TGTGCCAGCAGTGACTCGGGACAGGGTTCCGATACGCAGTATTTT. Protein: CASSDSGQGSDTQYF.

Details on this clone: This specimen includes other DNA sequences encoding the same CDR3. This chain connects TRBV10-3 to TRBJ2-1; D is undetermined. The germline V gene encodes CDR1 ENHRY and CDR2 SYGVKD. Trimming removed 0 bases at V and 3 bases at J, with 6 bases between. The CDR3 length is 14 residues. CDR3 protein: CAISESERYNEQFF. The CDR3 DNA follows: TGTGCCATCAGTGAGTCGGAGCGCTACAATGAGCAGTTCTTC.

The chain joins TRBV4-3 to TRBJ2-7, with D possibly being TRBD2 (7 bases). Germline-derived CDR1 and CDR2 are LGHNA and YSLEER. The CDR3 sequence is 15 residues long. V was cut by 1 base and J by 4 bases, with 14 bases left in between. The chain's CDR3 is CASSQAMGGRYEQYF. In DNA, the CDR3 is TGCGCCAGCAGCCAAGCTATGGGGGGGCGGTACGAGCAGTACTTC.

On this clone: The sample has other DNA sequences that encode this CDR3 too. The rearrangement joins TRBV9 to TRBJ2-7, with 8 positions matching TRBD1. The junction had 7 bases not matched to a gene; V was cut back by 2 bases and J by 6 bases. The CDR3 length is 14 residues. CDR1 and CDR2 (germline): SGDLS, YYNGEE. The CDR3 spells CASSVDRGQFEQYF. CDR3 in DNA: TGTGCCAGCAGCGTTGACAGGGGACAGTTCGAGCAGTACTTC.

The rearrangement links TRBV10-3 to TRBJ1-2, with TRBD1 as a possible D gene (5 bases). The V and J ends lost 0 bases and 4 bases respectively, with 6 bases between them. This CDR3 has 13 amino acids. In germline, CDR1 is ENHRY, CDR2 SYGVKD. The CDR3 here is CAISESQGYGYTF. The CDR3 DNA is TGTGCCATCAGTGAGTCGCAGGGCTATGGCTACACCTTC.

The V gene is TRBV5-6, the J gene TRBJ1-3; 8 bases are a match to TRBD1. Losses at the gene ends were 4 bases for V and 2 bases for J; bases not matched to a gene: 5. This CDR3 is 15 amino acids long. The germline V gene has CDR1 SGHDT and CDR2 YYEEEE. CDR3 DNA sequence: TGTGCCAGCAGCGGTCGACAGGGGACTGGAAACACCATATATTTT. This codes for CASSGRQGTGNTIYF. Full variable domain (missing parts from reference TRBV5-6 and TRBJ1-3): DAGVTQSPTHLIKTRGQQVTLRCSPKSGHDTVSWYQQALGQGPQFIFQYYEEEERQRGNFPDRFSGHQFPNYSSELNVNALLLGDSALYLCASSGRQGTGNTIYFGEGSWLTVV.

The rearrangement uses TRBV28 and TRBJ2-1; TRBD1 aligns across 12 bases. Trimming cost V 4 bases and J 7 bases; bases outside gene matches: 8. The germline gives CDR1 MDHEN, CDR2 SYDVKM. This CDR3 has 16 amino acids. The CDR3 sequence: CASSSPGQGARNEQFF. In nucleotides, the CDR3 is TGTGCCAGCAGTTCACCGGGACAGGGGGCAAGGAATGAGCAGTTCTTC.